This record covers a single T cell receptor beta chain. From germline, CDR1 is SEHNR and CDR2 FQNEAQ (reference sequence). The CDR3 has 14 residues. The V end was cut by 5 bases, the J end by 4 bases, with 15 bases between. The sample belongs to a study of human T cells and chemical hapten exposure. Time point: healthy volunteer bleed at 2 weeks. The total RNA was obtained from whole blood that was not fractionated. From the RACE reads, TCRdb called clonotypes with MiXCR, one entry per CDR3 protein. The sample holds around 130,000 distinct CDR3 sequences, more than 7.5% seen once. The source material was whole blood. This receptor was taken from a male donor in good health. Some clones in this sample may be carry-over from other donors' samples. V and J are TRBV7-9 and TRBJ2-7; the D is unclear. The CDR3 region is CASSPRAIPYEQYF. In DNA, the CDR3 is TGTGCCAGCAGCCCTCGGGCCATTCCTTACGAGCAGTACTTC.